This entry lists 23 T cell receptor beta chains sequenced from one sample in a study of identical twins. TCRdb reprocessed the 5' RACE reads with MiXCR, giving one entry per CDR3 protein. The data hold 220,000 or so distinct CDR3 sequences, with approximately 7% observed a single time. These data were also reused for a study on yellow fever vaccine responses in identical twins.

The sample was memory (CD45RO+) T cells sorted from blood. The origin of the receptors is a woman younger than 30 in good health.

The CDR3 sequence: CASSSGGINSPLHF. CDR3 DNA sequence: TGTGCCAGCAGCTCAGGGGGCATAAATTCACCCCTCCACTTT. The gene calls are TRBV28 and TRBJ1-6, with 8 bases fitting TRBD1. After removal of 6 bases from V and 7 bases from J, the junction contained 5 bases not matched to a gene. CDR1 MDHEN and CDR2 SYDVKM come from the germline V gene. The CDR3 consists of 14 residues.

This clonotype appeared a few times. The rearrangement uses TRBV2 and TRBJ1-4, with D uncertain. This CDR3 comprises 14 residues. Per the germline V gene, CDR1 is SNHLY and CDR2 is FYNNEI. Trimming pared 6 bases from V and 0 bases from J, leaving 8 bases between. CDR3 in DNA: TGTGCCAGCAGCGCGGACTCAACTAATGAAAAACTGTTTTTT. Protein product: CASSADSTNEKLFF.

This clonotype was detected a few times. CDR3 sequence reads: CASRSTEDTEAFF. The CDR3 coding sequence is TGTGCCAGCAGGTCGACCGAAGACACTGAAGCTTTCTTT. The chain couples TRBV28 to TRBJ1-1; no clear D. V lost 6 bases and J lost 3, with 11 bases in between. Looked up from germline, CDR1 is MDHEN and CDR2 is SYDVKM. The CDR3 extends over 13 amino acids. Filled out from reference TRBV28 and TRBJ1-1, the complete variable domain reads DVKVTQSSRYLVKRTGEKVFLECVQDMDHENMFWYRQDPGLGLRLIYFSYDVKMKEKGDIPEGYSVSREKKERFSLILESASTNQTSMYLCASRSTEDTEAFFGQGTRLTVV.

This clonotype was observed at least ten times. A read error may account for a junction end that differs from germline. The chain recombines TRBV5-6 with TRBJ1-2, with a possible D match to TRBD1 (5 bases). Germline V gene data show CDR1 as SGHDT and CDR2 as YYEEEE. This CDR3 has 13 amino acids. CDR3 in amino acids: CASSLVETDLRVF. Written as DNA, the CDR3 is TGTGCCAGCAGCTTGGTCGAGACAGATCTTCGGGTTTTC.

This clonotype has ten or more counts. V is TRBV12-3 or TRBV12-4 and J is TRBJ1-4; 11 bases match TRBD1. This CDR3 has 14 amino acids. The V gene end was trimmed by 6 bases and the J gene end by 8 bases; junction bases not matched to a gene: 5. The chain's CDR3 is CASSGQGAWEKLFF. As DNA, the CDR3 is TGTGCCAGCAGCGGACAGGGGGCATGGGAAAAACTGTTTTTT.

The table lists this clonotype with many counts. The rearrangement uses TRBV3-1 and TRBJ2-4; no firm D call. CDR3 length: 12 amino acids. The V and J ends lost 1 base and 7 bases respectively, with 5 bases between them. Germline lookup yields CDR1 LGHDT and CDR2 YNNKEL (reference sequence). The CDR3 DNA reads TGTGCCAGCAGCCAAGTAGGGAACATTCAGTACTTC. Protein product: CASSQVGNIQYF. Full variable domain (missing parts from reference TRBV3-1 and TRBJ2-4): DTAVSQTPKYLVTQMGNDKSIKCEQNLGHDTMYWYKQDSKKFLKIMFSYNNKELIINETVPNRFSPKSPDKAHLNLHINSLELGDSAVYFCASSQVGNIQYFGAGTRLSVL.

This clonotype was detected many times. This sequence joins TRBV7-9 and TRBJ2-3; 8 nucleotides align to TRBD1. The germline V gene has CDR1 SEHNR and CDR2 FQNEAQ (reference sequence). The CDR3 has 14 amino acids. After removal of 1 base from V and 5 bases from J, the junction contained 2 bases not matched to a gene. The CDR3, as DNA: TGTGCCAGCAGCTTAGGACAGGGGAGAGATACGCAGTATTTT. The encoded protein is CASSLGQGRDTQYF.

The J gene is TRBJ2-1, the V gene TRBV7-9; D remains unclear. This CDR3 contains 12 residues. V dropped 3 bases and J dropped 6 bases, with 6 bases sitting between them. CDR1 and CDR2 from the germline V gene are SEHNR and FQNEAQ (reference sequence). The DNA of the CDR3 is TGTGCCAGCAGCTTTTCGATCAATGAGCAGTTCTTC. Protein product: CASSFSINEQFF.

This clonotype was seen ten or more times. V is TRBV10-3 and J is TRBJ2-1; 8 bases are shared with TRBD2. Looked up from germline, CDR1 is ENHRY and CDR2 is SYGVKD. The J segment lost 9 bases and the V segment lost 0 bases, leaving 7 bases of the junction unmatched. The CDR3 contains 15 residues. Here the CDR3 reads CAISESPSGRTEQFF. CDR3 sequence (DNA): TGTGCCATCAGTGAGTCGCCCAGCGGGAGAACTGAGCAGTTCTTC.

This clonotype turned up a few times. The chain employs TRBV2 and TRBJ2-3; 8 bases match TRBD2. Trimming removed 6 bases from V and 4 bases from J; junction bases left unmatched: 6. CDR1 is SNHLY and CDR2 is FYNNEI in the germline V gene. The CDR3 covers 14 residues. CDR3: CASSPAGVADTQYF. The CDR3 bases are TGTGCCAGCAGCCCAGCGGGAGTCGCAGATACGCAGTATTTT.

In this sample, this clonotype turned up many times. The rearrangement uses TRBV3-1 and TRBJ1-1; no clear D gene. The germline CDR1 and CDR2 sequences are LGHDT and YNNKEL (reference sequence). There are 15 residues in the CDR3. The ends were cut back, 1 base at V and 5 bases at J, with 14 bases in the middle. The DNA for the CDR3 is TGTGCCAGCAGCCAAGCTGAGGGTATGAGAACTGAAGCTTTCTTT. It is translated as CASSQAEGMRTEAFF.

In its sample, this clonotype was seen many times. The J gene is TRBJ2-2, the V gene TRBV5-6, with TRBD2 matching over 8 bases. The CDR3 spans 15 residues. Germline V gene sequence: CDR1 SGHDT, CDR2 YYEEEE. The V gene end was trimmed by 4 bases and the J gene end by 5 bases; junction bases not matched to a gene: 7. The CDR3 bases are TGTGCCAGCAGCAATCGGCGGGGGGCAACCGGGGAGCTGTTTTTT. Its protein product is CASSNRRGATGELFF.

The chain recombines TRBV3-1 with TRBJ1-5; 9 nucleotides match TRBD1. V lost 4 bases, J lost 4 bases, and 5 bases stayed unmatched. Germline V lookup: CDR1 LGHDT, CDR2 YNNKEL (reference sequence). The CDR3 is made up of 15 amino acids. The CDR3 DNA reads TGTGCCAGCAGCCCCACCGGGACAGGGAATCAGCCCCAGCATTTT. This codes for CASSPTGTGNQPQHF. Supplemented by reference TRBV3-1 and TRBJ1-5, the full variable domain reads DTAVSQTPKYLVTQMGNDKSIKCEQNLGHDTMYWYKQDSKKFLKIMFSYNNKELIINETVPNRFSPKSPDKAHLNLHINSLELGDSAVYFCASSPTGTGNQPQHFGDGTRLSIL.

This clonotype appeared a few times. The chain is built from TRBV2 and TRBJ2-2, with 10 bases lining up with TRBD1. Germline CDR1 is SNHLY and CDR2 is FYNNEI. CDR3 length: 15 residues. J was trimmed by 4 bases and V by 2 bases; bases with no gene match: 1. The CDR3 reads CASSERQGATGELFF. In DNA form, the CDR3 reads TGTGCCAGCAGTGAAAGACAGGGGGCCACCGGGGAGCTGTTTTTT.

This clonotype was picked up a small number of times. V usage is TRBV2 and J usage is TRBJ2-5, with TRBD1 as a possible D gene (7 bases). The CDR3 is made up of 12 amino acids. The V end was cut by 6 bases, the J end by 5 bases, with 10 bases between. The V gene's germline CDR1 is SNHLY and CDR2 FYNNEI. DNA of the CDR3: TGTGCCAGCAGGGCAGGGGGGGAGACCCAGTACTTC. Amino acids: CASRAGGETQYF.

This clonotype turned up a few times. V usage is TRBV10-3 and J usage is TRBJ2-2; 8 bases align to TRBD2. The CDR3 sequence is 18 residues long. Looked up from germline, CDR1 is ENHRY and CDR2 is SYGVKD. Germline trimming cut 10 bases from V and 5 bases from J; bases unmatched to any gene: 21. This chain's CDR3 is CATHLGASGPQRTGELFF. The CDR3 DNA reads TGTGCCACCCACTTGGGGGCTAGCGGGCCCCAGCGGACCGGGGAGCTGTTTTTT.

This clonotype was seen a few times. The rearrangement links TRBV7-7 to TRBJ2-7, with D possibly being TRBD1 or TRBD2 (5 bases each). V was clipped by 5 bases and J by 6 bases, with 17 bases between them. The germline V gene encodes CDR1 SSHAT and CDR2 FNYEAQ (reference sequence). The CDR3 runs 14 residues. CDR3 DNA sequence: TGTGCCAGCAGCACCCCGGGACCCACGTTCGAGCAGTACTTC. Translating it yields CASSTPGPTFEQYF.

This clonotype was counted a few times. The chain has TRBV2 and TRBJ2-2, with 10 bases lining up with TRBD2. Germline V lookup: CDR1 SNHLY, CDR2 FYNNEI. The V gene end was trimmed by 7 bases and the J gene end by 10 bases; junction bases not matched to a gene: 9. This CDR3 spans 14 amino acids. The CDR3 region is CASISQRGGAELFF. The CDR3 coding sequence is TGTGCCAGCATTTCCCAGCGGGGGGGCGCGGAGCTGTTTTTT.

The chain combines TRBV5-4 with TRBJ2-5; 8 bases fit TRBD2. This CDR3 region has 14 residues. Germline values: CDR1 SGHNT, CDR2 YYREEE (reference sequence). The V and J ends lost 3 bases and 5 bases, in that order; junction bases with no gene match: 6. This CDR3 is CASSSLADRETQYF. CDR3 DNA: TGTGCCAGCAGCTCACTAGCGGATAGGGAGACCCAGTACTTC.

The chain combines TRBV11-2 with TRBJ2-7; D remains ambiguous. This CDR3 is built from 11 residues. Deletions cut 5 bases from V and 4 bases from J, with 6 bases between. Looked up from germline, CDR1 is SGHAT and CDR2 is FQNNGV. CDR3 amino acids: CASSHPYEQYF. In nucleotides, the CDR3 is TGTGCCAGCAGCCACCCTTACGAGCAGTACTTC. Complete variable domain (other parts from reference TRBV11-2 and TRBJ2-7): EAGVAQSPRYKIIEKRQSVAFWCNPISGHATLYWYQQILGQGPKLLIQFQNNGVVDDSQLPKDRFSAERLKGVDSTLKIQPAKLEDSAVYLCASSHPYEQYFGPGTRLTVT.

The table lists this clonotype with many counts. V is TRBV5-1 and J is TRBJ1-6; no firm D call. V lost 4 bases and J lost 0, with 8 bases in between. The CDR3 runs 15 residues. CDR1 SGHRS and CDR2 YFSETQ come from the germline V gene. The CDR3 sequence is CASSPDGSYNSPLHF. For the CDR3, the DNA is TGCGCCAGCAGCCCGGACGGCTCCTATAATTCACCCCTCCACTTT.

This clonotype occurred many times. The J gene is TRBJ1-2, the V gene TRBV12-3 or TRBV12-4, with D possibly matching TRBD1 (6 bases). The CDR3 loop spans 14 amino acids. V was clipped by 4 bases and J by 4 bases, with 13 bases between them. For the CDR3, the DNA is TGTGCCAGCAGTTATCGGGGGCGCGGCTATGGCTACACCTTC. Its protein is CASSYRGRGYGYTF.

The chain carries TRBV27 and TRBJ2-3; D gene ambiguous. The V end lost 8 bases, the J end lost 4 bases, and 10 bases lay between the germline ends. The CDR3 contains 12 residues. Germline V gene sequence: CDR1 MNHEY, CDR2 SMNVEV (reference sequence). The CDR3 spells CASGRKADTQYF. The DNA of the CDR3 is TGTGCCAGCGGAAGAAAGGCAGATACGCAGTATTTT.